This TCR beta chain was recorded in a study of neoadjuvant anti-PD-1 for oral cavity cancer. Germline values: CDR1 MNHNY, CDR2 SVGAGI (reference sequence). The V and J ends lost 0 bases and 6 bases respectively, with 8 bases between them. This CDR3 has 13 residues. Libraries were prepared by immunoSEQ multiplex PCR; TCRdb keeps only in-frame clonotypes and omits some of them. The sample yields around 62,000 clones, around 85% seen once. The specimen was PBMCs, collected before nivolumab (anti-PD-1) treatment. The TCR sequence derives from a person aged 35 to 85 with oral cavity squamous cell carcinoma. The V gene is TRBV6-6, the J gene TRBJ1-2; D is unclear. DNA for the CDR3: TGTGCCAGCAGTTACTCAACAAGGGATGGCTACACCTTC. Translating gives CASSYSTRDGYTF.